This section outlines one T cell receptor (beta chain) sequence together with its context. The data were obtained in a study of blood T cell repertoires in COVID-19. As for the study in general: Donors in the United States, Italy and Spain gave samples during acute or convalescent COVID-19. PBMCs, B-cell-depleted T cells, or T cells provided the cDNA or gDNA that made up the material.

Germline V gene sequence: CDR1 MNHEY, CDR2 SVGAGI. Trimming left V 6 bases short and J 9 bases short, with 18 bases between. The CDR3 extends over 13 amino acids. Authors' analysis steps: Amplification of reference gene primers was used by the study to estimate nucleated cell counts. TCRdb's copy holds only in-frame clones and misses some; the assay was immunoSEQ multiplex PCR. V and J calls and clone size are those listed in that table; D and trimming were worked out from the DNA. Here the sample spans more than 140,000 clones, 80% to 90% being singletons. The sequenced material came from peripheral blood. The TCR was taken from a woman aged 45-60 years in a cohort sampled during active or convalescent COVID-19. The chain is built from TRBV6-5 and TRBJ2-7; tentative D call: TRBD2 (6 bases). The CDR3 is CASRRRDSRRQYF. The CDR3 DNA reads as TGTGCCAGCAGACGAAGGGACTCCCGGCGGCAGTACTTC.